This TCR beta chain was captured by sequencing in a study of blood T cell repertoires in COVID-19. About the research overall: COVID-19 samples, acute and convalescent, were from the United States, Italy and Spain. From T cells, B-cell-depleted T cells, or PBMCs came the material, which was cDNA or gDNA.

Authors' methods: It was from reference gene primer amplification that nucleated cell counts were estimated. The protocol was immunoSEQ multiplex PCR, while the TCRdb copy is restricted to in-frame clones and leaves out a portion. The DNA gave D and trimming, while V, J and clone size come from that table. The profile shows tens of thousands of clones, approximately 85% of them singletons. Germline CDR1 is SGHTA and CDR2 is FQGNSA. V lost 4 bases, J lost 8 bases, and 17 bases lay in between. There are 15 residues in the CDR3. The sequencing input was peripheral blood. V gene TRBV7-2 combines with J gene TRBJ2-2; maybe TRBD2 (6 bases). This sequence originates from an older man with acute or convalescent COVID-19. CDR3 in DNA: TGTGCCAGCAGCTATAGCGGCCGGGGGTCTGGGGAGCTGTTTTTT. This codes for CASSYSGRGSGELFF.